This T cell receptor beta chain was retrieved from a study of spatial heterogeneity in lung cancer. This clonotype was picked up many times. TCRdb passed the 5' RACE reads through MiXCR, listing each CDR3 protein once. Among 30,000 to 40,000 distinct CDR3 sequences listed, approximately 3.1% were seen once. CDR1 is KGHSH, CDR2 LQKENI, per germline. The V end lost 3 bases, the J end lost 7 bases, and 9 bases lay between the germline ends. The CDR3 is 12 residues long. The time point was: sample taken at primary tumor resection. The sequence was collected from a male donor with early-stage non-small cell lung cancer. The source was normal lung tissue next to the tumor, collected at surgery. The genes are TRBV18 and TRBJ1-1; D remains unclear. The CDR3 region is CASSPERGEAFF. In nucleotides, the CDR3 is TGTGCCAGCTCACCGGAGCGCGGTGAAGCTTTCTTT. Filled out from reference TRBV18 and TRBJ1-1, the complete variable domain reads NAGVMQNPRHLVRRRGQEARLRCSPMKGHSHVYWYRQLPEEGLKFMVYLQKENIIDESGMPKERFSAEFPKEGPSILRIQQVVRGDSAAYFCASSPERGEAFFGQGTRLTVV.